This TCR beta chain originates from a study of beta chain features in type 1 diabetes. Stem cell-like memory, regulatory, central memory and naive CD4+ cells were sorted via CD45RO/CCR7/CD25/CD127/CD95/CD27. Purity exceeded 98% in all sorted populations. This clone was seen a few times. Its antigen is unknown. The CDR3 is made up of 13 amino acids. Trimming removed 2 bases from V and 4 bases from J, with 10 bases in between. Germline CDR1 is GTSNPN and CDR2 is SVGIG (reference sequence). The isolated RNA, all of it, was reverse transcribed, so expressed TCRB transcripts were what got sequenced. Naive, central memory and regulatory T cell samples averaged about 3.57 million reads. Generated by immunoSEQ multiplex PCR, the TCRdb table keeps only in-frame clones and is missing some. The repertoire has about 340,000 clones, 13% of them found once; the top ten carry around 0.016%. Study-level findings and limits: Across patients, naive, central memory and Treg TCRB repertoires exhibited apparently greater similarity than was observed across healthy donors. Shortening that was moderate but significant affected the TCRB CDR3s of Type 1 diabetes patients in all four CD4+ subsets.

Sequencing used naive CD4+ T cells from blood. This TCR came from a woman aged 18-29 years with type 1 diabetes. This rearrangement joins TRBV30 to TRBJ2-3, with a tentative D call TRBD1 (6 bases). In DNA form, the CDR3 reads TGTGCCTGGAGTCAGGGGAACGCAGATACGCAGTATTTT. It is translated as CAWSQGNADTQYF. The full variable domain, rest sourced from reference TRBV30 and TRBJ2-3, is SQTIHQWPATLVQPVGSPLSLECTVEGTSNPNLYWYRQAAGRGLQLLFYSVGIGQISSEVPQNLSASRPQDRQFILSSKKLLLSDSGFYLCAWSQGNADTQYFGPGTRLTVL.